Presented here are 30 T cell receptor beta chains from one specimen sequenced in a study of early T cells in non-severe SARS-CoV-2 infection. Using its own MiXCR run on the 5' RACE reads, TCRdb lists one record per CDR3 protein. The sample includes fewer than 30,000 distinct CDR3 sequences, less than 4.5% of them seen just once. The source material was whole blood. The receptors originated from an adult who was a healthcare worker with PCR-confirmed SARS-CoV-2 infection or an uninfected control (not recorded which).

This clonotype was counted only a few times. This chain uses TRBV20-1 with TRBJ2-1, with D perhaps matching TRBD1 (7 bases). Germline CDR1 and CDR2: DFQATT and SNEGSKA (reference sequence). CDR3 length: 12 residues. Trimming took off 3 bases at V and 10 bases at J, with 13 bases between the two ends. The CDR3 is CSASHRGLEQFF. The CDR3 region has the DNA TGCAGTGCTAGTCACAGGGGACTCGAGCAGTTCTTC.

V and J are TRBV7-2 and TRBJ2-5; TRBD2 matches 10 bases. This CDR3 contains 16 residues. The germline V gene encodes CDR1 SGHTA and CDR2 FQGNSA. V gave up 5 bases and J gave up 6 bases; unmatched junction bases: 12. In DNA, the CDR3 is TGTGCCAGCAGCCCCCCAAGCGGGGGGGCCCTAAAGACCCAGTACTTC. Translating it yields CASSPPSGGALKTQYF.

This clonotype was seen more than once but under ten times. The chain carries TRBV7-2 and TRBJ2-3; tentatively, D is TRBD1 or TRBD2 (5 bases each). The CDR3 length is 15 residues. Germline CDR1 SGHTA, CDR2 FQGNSA. V shed 4 bases and J shed 0 bases, with 11 bases lying between them. The CDR3 DNA reads TGTGCCAGCAGCTGGGACGGATATAGCACAGATACGCAGTATTTT. Its translation is CASSWDGYSTDTQYF.

This clonotype has a count of ten or more. The chain carries TRBV7-8 and TRBJ1-1, with 7 bases matching TRBD1. Germline-derived CDR1 and CDR2 are SGHVS and FQNEAQ. The junction had 11 bases not matched to a gene; V was cut back by 1 base and J by 9 bases. The CDR3 has 15 residues. The CDR3 here is CASSLGDSASLKAFF. The CDR3 DNA is TGTGCCAGCAGCTTAGGGGACAGTGCTTCCTTAAAAGCTTTCTTT.

This clonotype was detected many times. The chain recombines TRBV29-1 with TRBJ1-5; 9 bases agree with TRBD1. The CDR3 runs to 14 residues. The ends lost 7 bases at V and 6 bases at J; junction bases unmatched: 10. CDR1 and CDR2 (germline): SQVTM, ANQGSEA. The CDR3, as DNA: TGCAGCGCAAGACTTGGACAGGGGTCTCAGCCCCAGCATTTT. It specifies CSARLGQGSQPQHF. The full variable domain, with the rest looked up from reference TRBV29-1 and TRBJ1-5, is SAVISQKPSRDICQRGTSLTIQCQVDSQVTMMFWYRQQPGQSLTLIATANQGSEATYESGFVIDKFPISRPNLTFSTLTVSNMSPEDSSIYLCSARLGQGSQPQHFGDGTRLSIL.

The chain has TRBV18 and TRBJ1-4; D is unclear. The CDR3 has 14 amino acids. Germline-derived CDR1 and CDR2 are KGHSH and LQKENI. Trimming removed 3 bases from V and 0 bases from J, with 5 bases in between. CDR3 sequence: CASSPGSTNEKLFF. CDR3 nucleotide sequence: TGTGCCAGCTCACCGGGGTCAACTAATGAAAAACTGTTTTTT.

The sample holds many counts of this clonotype. CDR3 DNA sequence: TGCAGTGCTAGAGAGGGCTTGTGGGGGGACAGGGGGCCCCATGGCTACACCTTC. Its translation is CSAREGLWGDRGPHGYTF. The rearrangement uses TRBV20-1 and TRBJ1-2; TRBD1 agrees at 12 bases. CDR1 DFQATT and CDR2 SNEGSKA come from the germline V gene (reference sequence). Losses at the gene ends were 0 bases for V and 6 bases for J; bases not matched to a gene: 14. The CDR3 is made up of 18 amino acids.

This clonotype appeared many times. The chain carries TRBV5-5 and TRBJ1-1; 9 nucleotides match TRBD1. With 4 bases clipped from V and 10 bases from J, the junction kept 11 bases outside the gene matches. The CDR3 is 14 residues long. CDR1 and CDR2 from the germline V gene are SGHKS and YYEKEE (reference sequence). CDR3 region: CASSRPGQGGRAFF. As DNA, the CDR3 is TGTGCCAGCAGCCGACCGGGACAGGGAGGCCGAGCTTTCTTT.

This clonotype was observed many times. The J gene is TRBJ2-1, the V gene TRBV12-3 or TRBV12-4; 8 nucleotides agree with TRBD1. The CDR3 covers 15 residues. V lost 3 bases and J lost 7; bases outside the gene matches: 8. The CDR3 region has the DNA TGTGCCAGCAGTTTGGGACAGGTTCGGGGAAATGAGCAGTTCTTC. Protein sequence: CASSLGQVRGNEQFF.

This clonotype has at least ten counts. This chain uses TRBV27 with TRBJ1-6, with 9 bases aligning to TRBD1. J lost 8 bases, V lost 3 bases, and 5 bases had no gene match. Germline CDR1 MNHEY, CDR2 SMNVEV (reference sequence). This CDR3 spans 15 amino acids. The DNA for the CDR3 is TGTGCCAGCAGTTTGTACAGGGGGCGCGATTCACCCCTCCACTTT. This codes for CASSLYRGRDSPLHF.

This clonotype was counted ten times or more. The genes are TRBV11-2 and TRBJ2-3; D unresolved. This CDR3 is 15 amino acids long. The germline V gene encodes CDR1 SGHAT and CDR2 FQNNGV. V was pared by 1 base and J by 2 bases, with 10 bases between. DNA of the CDR3: TGTGCCAGCAGCTTAGGAGCGTCATACACAGATACGCAGTATTTT. Translating it yields CASSLGASYTDTQYF.

The table lists this clonotype with many counts. The chain is built from TRBV7-9 and TRBJ2-6, with unresolved D. Trimming cost V 2 bases and J 3 bases, with 5 bases left between them. CDR1 and CDR2 from the germline V gene are SEHNR and FQNEAQ (reference sequence). The CDR3 is 14 residues long. The CDR3 DNA is TGTGCCAGCAGCTTATCCGATGGGGCCAACGTCCTGACTTTC. This sequence encodes CASSLSDGANVLTF.

There are many counts of this clonotype. DNA for the CDR3: TGTGCCAGCTCGACGGAGGACTATAGAAGAAACTCTGGGGCCAACGTCCTGACTTTC. It is translated as CASSTEDYRRNSGANVLTF. The chain carries TRBV7-2 and TRBJ2-6; D might be TRBD2 (6 bases). This CDR3 has 19 amino acids. Germline loops: CDR1 SGHTA, CDR2 FQGNSA. V lost 8 bases and J lost 0, with 23 bases in between.

This clonotype has at least ten counts. The chain uses TRBV2 and TRBJ2-2; 8 bases map to TRBD1. Trimming removed 7 bases from V and 6 bases from J; junction bases left unmatched: 7. Germline V lookup: CDR1 SNHLY, CDR2 FYNNEI. The CDR3 is 14 amino acids. The CDR3 DNA sequence: TGTGCCAGCAAAAGGGACAGGAGCTCCGGGGAGCTGTTTTTT. It codes for CASKRDRSSGELFF.

The sample holds many counts of this clonotype. The gene calls are TRBV9 and TRBJ2-1; unclear D gene. Trimming took off 0 bases at V and 0 bases at J, with 7 bases between the two ends. The CDR3 extends over 15 amino acids. Germline CDR1 and CDR2: SGDLS and YYNGEE. The CDR3: CASSVVPSSYNEQFF. The CDR3 DNA follows: TGTGCCAGCAGCGTAGTACCAAGCTCCTACAATGAGCAGTTCTTC.

In its sample, this clonotype was seen many times. This chain links TRBV3-1 with TRBJ1-2; D is undetermined. The CDR3 sequence is 11 residues long. Trimming stripped 1 base from V and 4 bases from J, with 1 base between. CDR1 and CDR2 from the germline V gene are LGHDT and YNNKEL (reference sequence). CDR3 region: CASSQGYGYTF. The CDR3, as DNA: TGTGCCAGCAGCCAAGGCTATGGCTACACCTTC.

The chain combines TRBV24-1 with TRBJ2-3; possibly TRBD2 for D (6 bases). CDR3 length equals 13 residues. V was clipped by 5 bases and J by 4 bases, with 9 bases between them. Per germline, CDR1 KGHDR and CDR2 SFDVKD. This CDR3 reads CATSVGGADTQYF. DNA of the CDR3: TGTGCCACCAGTGTGGGGGGAGCAGATACGCAGTATTTT.

The gene calls are TRBV15 and TRBJ2-1; 7 positions match TRBD2. Germline lookup yields CDR1 LNHNV and CDR2 YYDKDF (reference sequence). Germline trimming cut 8 bases from V and 0 bases from J; bases unmatched to any gene: 10. The CDR3 runs 16 residues. The CDR3 nucleotides are TGTGCCACCGGCTCTCTAGCGGCAAGCTCCTACAATGAGCAGTTCTTC. Protein: CATGSLAASSYNEQFF.

At least ten counts were recorded for this clonotype. The chain has TRBV6-1 and TRBJ2-7; 7 bases agree with TRBD1. V gave up 11 bases and J gave up 0 bases; unmatched junction bases: 7. CDR1 MNHNS and CDR2 SASEGT come from the germline V gene. This CDR3 contains 13 residues. The CDR3 bases are TGTGCCGTAAGGGACAGTAGCTCCTACGAGCAGTACTTC. Protein: CAVRDSSSYEQYF.

The sample holds many counts of this clonotype. J is TRBJ1-5 and V is TRBV10-3; D might be TRBD1 (5 bases). The V end was cut by 4 bases, the J end by 7 bases, with 11 bases between. The CDR3 contains 13 residues. Germline lookup yields CDR1 ENHRY and CDR2 SYGVKD. Written as DNA, the CDR3 is TGTGCCATCAGTGCGGGGGGTGGACAGCCCCAGCATTTT. Translating gives CAISAGGGQPQHF.

In this sample, this clonotype turned up many times. The CDR3 spells CAWSVFGDGYTF. In nucleotides, the CDR3 is TGTGCCTGGAGTGTATTTGGGGATGGCTACACCTTC. This chain connects TRBV30 to TRBJ1-2; D gene ambiguous. The CDR3 contains 12 residues. The germline CDR1 and CDR2 sequences are GTSNPN and SVGIG (reference sequence). Deletions cut 0 bases from V and 6 bases from J, with 8 bases between.

This clonotype was seen many times. The chain joins TRBV24-1 to TRBJ1-2; D call uncertain. Trimming shortened V by 4 bases and J by 0 bases, and 5 bases separated the two germline ends. The CDR3 extends over 13 amino acids. Germline assignment: CDR1 KGHDR and CDR2 SFDVKD. The DNA for the CDR3 is TGTGCCACCAGTGACAGAGCTAACTATGGCTACACCTTC. Amino acids: CATSDRANYGYTF.

This clonotype was recorded at least ten times. The genes are TRBV5-1 and TRBJ2-1, with 7 positions matching TRBD2. Germline assignment: CDR1 SGHRS and CDR2 YFSETQ. The V and J ends lost 4 bases and 5 bases, in that order; junction bases with no gene match: 9. This CDR3 has 15 residues. The CDR3 DNA follows: TGCGCCAGCAGCGGGGTCGCGGGGGTTAACAATGAGCAGTTCTTC. The encoded protein is CASSGVAGVNNEQFF.

This clonotype was seen repeatedly, ten times or more. V and J are TRBV7-6 and TRBJ2-3; 13 bases align to TRBD2. The germline CDR1 and CDR2 sequences are SGHVS and FNYEAQ. The CDR3 is 18 residues long. The V gene end was trimmed by 4 bases and the J gene end by 2 bases; junction bases not matched to a gene: 9. The CDR3 DNA reads as TGTGCCAGCAGCTCTTCGACTAGCGGGGGGCCCAACACAGATACGCAGTATTTT. The encoded protein is CASSSSTSGGPNTDTQYF.

This clonotype was seen ten or more times. This rearrangement joins TRBV29-1 to TRBJ2-1; D ambiguous. Germline CDR1 is SQVTM and CDR2 is ANQGSEA. There are 12 residues in the CDR3. The ends were cut back, 2 bases at V and 5 bases at J, with 7 bases in the middle. The DNA of the CDR3 is TGCAGCGTTGAATGGCCTGACAATGAGCAGTTCTTC. Translation: CSVEWPDNEQFF.

The sample holds many counts of this clonotype. This chain links TRBV25-1 with TRBJ1-6, with 9 bases lining up with TRBD1. This CDR3 contains 13 residues. In germline, CDR1 is MGHDK, CDR2 SYGVNS. Losses at the gene ends were 5 bases for V and 9 bases for J; bases not matched to a gene: 2. Here the CDR3 DNA reads TGTGCCAGCAGTCGGGACAGGGTTTCACCCCTCCACTTT. This translates into CASSRDRVSPLHF.

This clonotype came up many times. The V gene is TRBV20-1, the J gene TRBJ2-1, with 10 bases matching TRBD2. V was clipped by 0 bases and J by 8 bases; unmatched bases: 10. Germline CDR1 and CDR2: DFQATT and SNEGSKA (reference sequence). The length of the CDR3 is 16 residues. CDR3: CSARDLKRGGVDEQFF. For the CDR3, the DNA is TGCAGTGCTAGAGATCTTAAGCGGGGGGGCGTGGATGAGCAGTTCTTC.

The rearrangement uses TRBV3-1 and TRBJ2-7, with D possibly TRBD2 on 6 matching bases. V dropped 1 base and J dropped 4 bases, with 8 bases sitting between them. This CDR3 comprises 13 residues. Germline V lookup: CDR1 LGHDT, CDR2 YNNKEL (reference sequence). The CDR3: CASSQVEGYEQYF. The CDR3 DNA reads TGTGCCAGCAGCCAAGTGGAGGGTTACGAGCAGTACTTC.

This clonotype was detected many times. The chain uses TRBV3-1 and TRBJ2-3; 7 bases align to TRBD2. This CDR3 has 15 residues. V dropped 1 base and J dropped 4; count of bases not matched to a gene: 5. Germline V gene data show CDR1 as LGHDT and CDR2 as YNNKEL (reference sequence). CDR3 nucleotides: TGTGCCAGCAGCCAAGGCGGGGGTCCCCCAGATACGCAGTATTTT. It yields the protein CASSQGGGPPDTQYF.

This clonotype was detected many times. V gene TRBV9 combines with J gene TRBJ2-2; 8 bases map to TRBD1. The germline V gene has CDR1 SGDLS and CDR2 YYNGEE. The CDR3 contains 16 residues. With 4 bases clipped from V and 0 bases from J, the junction kept 5 bases outside the gene matches. CDR3 loop: CASSPQGAPNTGELFF. The CDR3 DNA is TGTGCCAGCAGCCCCCAGGGGGCCCCGAACACCGGGGAGCTGTTTTTT.